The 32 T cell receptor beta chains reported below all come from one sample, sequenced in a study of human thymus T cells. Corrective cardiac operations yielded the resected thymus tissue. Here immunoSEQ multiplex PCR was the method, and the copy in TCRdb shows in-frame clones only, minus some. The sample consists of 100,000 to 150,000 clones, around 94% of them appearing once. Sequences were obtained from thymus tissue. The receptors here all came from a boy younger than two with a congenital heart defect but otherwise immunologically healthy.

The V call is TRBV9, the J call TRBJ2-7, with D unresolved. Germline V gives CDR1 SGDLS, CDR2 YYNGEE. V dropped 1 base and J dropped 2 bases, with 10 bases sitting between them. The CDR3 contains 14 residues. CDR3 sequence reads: CASSVSGQTYEQYF. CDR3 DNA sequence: TGTGCCAGCAGCGTATCCGGGCAGACCTACGAGCAGTACTTC.

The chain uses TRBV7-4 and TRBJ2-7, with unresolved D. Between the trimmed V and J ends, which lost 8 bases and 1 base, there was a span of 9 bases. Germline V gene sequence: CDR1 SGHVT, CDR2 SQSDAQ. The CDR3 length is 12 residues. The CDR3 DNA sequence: TGTGCCAGCCTCGAAGGGTCCTACGAGCAGTACTTC. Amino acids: CASLEGSYEQYF.

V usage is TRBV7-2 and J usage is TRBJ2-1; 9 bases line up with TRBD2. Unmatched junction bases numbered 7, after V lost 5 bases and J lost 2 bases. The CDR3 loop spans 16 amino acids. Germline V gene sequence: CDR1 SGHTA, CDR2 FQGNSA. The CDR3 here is CASSPKTSGTYNEQFF. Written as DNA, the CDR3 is TGTGCCAGCAGCCCTAAGACTAGCGGAACCTACAATGAGCAGTTCTTC.

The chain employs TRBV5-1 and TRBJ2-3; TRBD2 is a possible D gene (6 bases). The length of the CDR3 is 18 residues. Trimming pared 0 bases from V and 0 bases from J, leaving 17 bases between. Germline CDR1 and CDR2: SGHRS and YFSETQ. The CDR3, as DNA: TGCGCCAGCAGCTTGGTTCTTAGCGGAATATCTAGCACAGATACGCAGTATTTT. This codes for CASSLVLSGISSTDTQYF.

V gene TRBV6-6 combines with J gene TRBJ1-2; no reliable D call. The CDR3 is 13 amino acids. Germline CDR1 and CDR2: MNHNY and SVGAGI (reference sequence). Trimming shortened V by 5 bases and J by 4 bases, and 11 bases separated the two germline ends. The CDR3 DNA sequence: TGTGCCAGCAGTCCTATCGAGGCCTATGGCTACACCTTC. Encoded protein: CASSPIEAYGYTF.

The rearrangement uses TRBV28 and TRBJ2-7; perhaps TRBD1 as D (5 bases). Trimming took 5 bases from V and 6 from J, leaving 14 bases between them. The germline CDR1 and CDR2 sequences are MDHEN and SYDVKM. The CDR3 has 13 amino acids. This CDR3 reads CASSLRRAREQYF. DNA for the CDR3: TGTGCCAGCAGTCTACGCAGGGCCCGCGAGCAGTACTTC.

The CDR3 loop reads CASSHNGYENTGELFF. CDR3 coding DNA: TGCGCCAGCAGCCATAACGGATATGAGAACACCGGGGAGCTGTTTTTT. V is TRBV4-1 and J is TRBJ2-2, with D unresolved. The germline V gene encodes CDR1 MGHRA and CDR2 YSYEKL. The V end was cut by 3 bases, the J end by 1 base, with 12 bases between. The CDR3 is 16 residues long.

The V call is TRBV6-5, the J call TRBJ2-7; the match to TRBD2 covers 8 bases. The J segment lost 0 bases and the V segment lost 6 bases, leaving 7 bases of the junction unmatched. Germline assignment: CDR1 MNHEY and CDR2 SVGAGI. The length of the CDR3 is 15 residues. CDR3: CASSRSGGSSYEQYF. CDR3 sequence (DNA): TGTGCCAGCAGCCGAAGCGGGGGTAGCTCCTACGAGCAGTACTTC.

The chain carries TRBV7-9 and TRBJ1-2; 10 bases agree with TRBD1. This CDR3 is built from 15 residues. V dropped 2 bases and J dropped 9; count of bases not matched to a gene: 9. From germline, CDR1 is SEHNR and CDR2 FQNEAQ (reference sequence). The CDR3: CASSLTGQGVDSYTF. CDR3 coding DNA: TGTGCCAGCAGCTTAACCGGACAGGGGGTTGATAGCTACACCTTC.

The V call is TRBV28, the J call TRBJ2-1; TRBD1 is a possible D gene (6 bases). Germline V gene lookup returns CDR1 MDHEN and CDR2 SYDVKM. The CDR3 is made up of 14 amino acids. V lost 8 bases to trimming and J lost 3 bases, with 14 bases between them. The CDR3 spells CASRDRIHYNEQFF. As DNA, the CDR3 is TGTGCCAGCCGAGACAGGATCCACTACAATGAGCAGTTCTTC.

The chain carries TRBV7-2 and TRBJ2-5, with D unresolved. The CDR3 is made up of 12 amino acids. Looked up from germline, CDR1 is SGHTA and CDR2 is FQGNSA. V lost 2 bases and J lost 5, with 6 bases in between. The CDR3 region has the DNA TGTGCCAGCAGCTTAAGCTGGGAGACCCAGTACTTC. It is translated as CASSLSWETQYF.

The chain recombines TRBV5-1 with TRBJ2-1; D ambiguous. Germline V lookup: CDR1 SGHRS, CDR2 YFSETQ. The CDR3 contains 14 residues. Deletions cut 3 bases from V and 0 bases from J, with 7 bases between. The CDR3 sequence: CASSSRSSYNEQFF. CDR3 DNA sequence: TGCGCCAGCAGCTCGAGGAGCTCCTACAATGAGCAGTTCTTC.

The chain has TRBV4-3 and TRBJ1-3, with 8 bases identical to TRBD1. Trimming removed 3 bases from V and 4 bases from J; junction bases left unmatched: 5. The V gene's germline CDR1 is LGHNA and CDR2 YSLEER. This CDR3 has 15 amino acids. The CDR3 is CASSQGRGPGNTIYF. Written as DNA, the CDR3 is TGCGCCAGCAGCCAGGGCAGGGGGCCCGGAAACACCATATATTTT.

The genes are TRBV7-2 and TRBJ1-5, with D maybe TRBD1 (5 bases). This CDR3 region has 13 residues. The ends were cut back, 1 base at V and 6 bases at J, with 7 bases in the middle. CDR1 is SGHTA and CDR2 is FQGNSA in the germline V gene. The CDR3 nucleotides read TGTGCCAGCAGCTTAGTTGGGGGTCAGCCCCAGCATTTT. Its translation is CASSLVGGQPQHF.

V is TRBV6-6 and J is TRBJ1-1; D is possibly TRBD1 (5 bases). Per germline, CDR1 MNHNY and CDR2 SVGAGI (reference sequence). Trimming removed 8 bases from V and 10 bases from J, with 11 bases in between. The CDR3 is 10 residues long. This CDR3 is CASGGDGAFF. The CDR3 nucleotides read TGTGCCAGCGGGGGAGACGGAGCTTTCTTT.

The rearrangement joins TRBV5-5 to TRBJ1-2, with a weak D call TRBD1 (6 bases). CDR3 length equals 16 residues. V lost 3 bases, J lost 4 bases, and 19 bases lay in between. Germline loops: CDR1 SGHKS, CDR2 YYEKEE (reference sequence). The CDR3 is CASSWEGRGLVYGYTF. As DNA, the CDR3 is TGTGCCAGCAGCTGGGAGGGCAGGGGTCTAGTCTATGGCTACACCTTC.

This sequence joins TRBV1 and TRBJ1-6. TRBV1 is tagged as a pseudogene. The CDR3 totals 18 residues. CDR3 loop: CTSSQGSRGAPYNSPLHF. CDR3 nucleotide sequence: TGCACCAGCAGCCAGGGTAGTAGAGGGGCACCCTATAATTCACCCCTCCACTTT.

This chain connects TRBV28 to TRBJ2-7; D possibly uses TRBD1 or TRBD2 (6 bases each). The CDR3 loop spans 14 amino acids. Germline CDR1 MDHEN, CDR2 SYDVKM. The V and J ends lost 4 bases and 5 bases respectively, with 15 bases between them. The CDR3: CASSCPGARDEQYF. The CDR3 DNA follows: TGTGCCAGCAGTTGCCCGGGGGCTCGGGACGAGCAGTACTTC.

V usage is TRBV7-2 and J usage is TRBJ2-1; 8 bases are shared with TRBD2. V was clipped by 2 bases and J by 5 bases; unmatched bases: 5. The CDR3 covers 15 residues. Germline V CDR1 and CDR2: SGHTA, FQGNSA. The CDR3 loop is CASSLSGGYDNEQFF. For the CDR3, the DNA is TGTGCCAGCAGCTTAAGCGGGGGCTACGACAATGAGCAGTTCTTC.

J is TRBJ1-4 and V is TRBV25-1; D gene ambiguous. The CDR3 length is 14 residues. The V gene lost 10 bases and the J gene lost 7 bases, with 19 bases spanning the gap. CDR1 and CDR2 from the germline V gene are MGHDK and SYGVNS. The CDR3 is CATDDPYNGEKLFF. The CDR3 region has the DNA TGTGCCACCGACGACCCTTATAATGGTGAAAAACTGTTTTTT.

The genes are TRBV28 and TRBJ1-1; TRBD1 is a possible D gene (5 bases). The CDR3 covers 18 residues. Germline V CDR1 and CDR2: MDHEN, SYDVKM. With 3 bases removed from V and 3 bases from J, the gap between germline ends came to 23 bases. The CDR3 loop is CASSFPSGTDHFYTEAFF. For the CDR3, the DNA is TGTGCCAGCAGTTTTCCCTCCGGGACGGATCATTTCTACACTGAAGCTTTCTTT.

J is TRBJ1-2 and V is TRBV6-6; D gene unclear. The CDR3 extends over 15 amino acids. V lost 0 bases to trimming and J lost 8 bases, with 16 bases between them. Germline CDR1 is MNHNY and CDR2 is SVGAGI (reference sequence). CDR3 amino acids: CASSYSIGRVGGYTF. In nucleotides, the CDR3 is TGTGCCAGCAGTTACTCGATAGGTCGAGTAGGCGGCTACACCTTC.

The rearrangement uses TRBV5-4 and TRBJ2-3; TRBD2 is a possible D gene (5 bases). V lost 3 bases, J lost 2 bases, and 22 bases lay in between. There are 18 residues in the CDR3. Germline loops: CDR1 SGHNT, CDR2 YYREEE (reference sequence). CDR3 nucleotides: TGTGCCAGCAGCTCGGGATGGGAGTCCCGGTTTACCACAGATACGCAGTATTTT. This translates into CASSSGWESRFTTDTQYF.

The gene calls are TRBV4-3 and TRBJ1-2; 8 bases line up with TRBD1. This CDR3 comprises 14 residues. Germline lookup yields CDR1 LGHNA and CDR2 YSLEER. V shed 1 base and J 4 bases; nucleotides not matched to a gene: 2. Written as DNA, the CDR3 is TGCGCCAGCAGCCAAGTCGGACAGGGCTATGGCTACACCTTC. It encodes CASSQVGQGYGYTF.

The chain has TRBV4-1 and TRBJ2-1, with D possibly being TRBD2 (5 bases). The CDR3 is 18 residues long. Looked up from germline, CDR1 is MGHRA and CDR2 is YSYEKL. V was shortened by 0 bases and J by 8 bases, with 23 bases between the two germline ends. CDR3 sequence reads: CASSQEERLLSSSDEQFF. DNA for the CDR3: TGCGCCAGCAGCCAAGAAGAAAGACTCCTATCGAGTAGCGATGAGCAGTTCTTC.

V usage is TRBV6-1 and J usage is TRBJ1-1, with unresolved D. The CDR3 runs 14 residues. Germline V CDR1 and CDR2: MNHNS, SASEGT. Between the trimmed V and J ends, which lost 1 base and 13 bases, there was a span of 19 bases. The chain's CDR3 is CASSEDLKCRFDFF. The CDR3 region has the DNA TGTGCCAGCAGTGAAGACCTGAAGTGTCGATTTGATTTCTTT.

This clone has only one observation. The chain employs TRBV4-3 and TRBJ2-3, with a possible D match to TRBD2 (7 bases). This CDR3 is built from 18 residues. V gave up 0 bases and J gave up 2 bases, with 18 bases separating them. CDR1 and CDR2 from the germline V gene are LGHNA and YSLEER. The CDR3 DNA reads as TGCGCCAGCAGCCAAGATAAGGGTGGCGGGGGCAACACAGATACGCAGTATTTT. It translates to CASSQDKGGGGNTDTQYF.

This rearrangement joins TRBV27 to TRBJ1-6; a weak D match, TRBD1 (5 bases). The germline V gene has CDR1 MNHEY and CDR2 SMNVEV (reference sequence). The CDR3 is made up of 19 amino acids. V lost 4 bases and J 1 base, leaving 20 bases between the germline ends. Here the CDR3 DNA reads TGTGCCAGCAGTTCCGGGCAGGGATTTCATACTTCCTATAATTCACCCCTCCACTTT. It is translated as CASSSGQGFHTSYNSPLHF.

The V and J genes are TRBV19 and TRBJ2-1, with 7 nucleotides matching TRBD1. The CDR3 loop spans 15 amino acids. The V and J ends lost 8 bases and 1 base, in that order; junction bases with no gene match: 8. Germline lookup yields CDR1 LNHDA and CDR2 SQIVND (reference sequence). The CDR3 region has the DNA TGTGCCAGTCGACCACAGGGGAAATCCTACAATGAGCAGTTCTTC. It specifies CASRPQGKSYNEQFF.

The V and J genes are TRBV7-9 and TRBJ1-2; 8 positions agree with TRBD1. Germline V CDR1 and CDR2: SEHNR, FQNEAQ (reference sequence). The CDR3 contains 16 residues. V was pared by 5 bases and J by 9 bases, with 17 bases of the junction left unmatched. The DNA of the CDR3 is TGTGCCAGCAGCCATGTTTCGGACAGGGCTAAAGGGAGCTACACCTTC. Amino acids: CASSHVSDRAKGSYTF.

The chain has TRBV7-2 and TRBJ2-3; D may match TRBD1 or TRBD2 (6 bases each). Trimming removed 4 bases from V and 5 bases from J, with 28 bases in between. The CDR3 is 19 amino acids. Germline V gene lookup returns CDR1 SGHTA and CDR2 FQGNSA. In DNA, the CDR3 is TGTGCCAGCAGCTCTCGGACAGTAACTAGCTCGCCGCCGGGAGATACGCAGTATTTT. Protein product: CASSSRTVTSSPPGDTQYF.

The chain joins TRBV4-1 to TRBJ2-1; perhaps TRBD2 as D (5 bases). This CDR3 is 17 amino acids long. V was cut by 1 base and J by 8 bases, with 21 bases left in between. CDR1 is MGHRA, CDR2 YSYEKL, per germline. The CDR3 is CASSQAFHSGPQDEQFF. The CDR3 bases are TGCGCCAGCAGCCAAGCCTTTCACAGCGGACCCCAAGATGAGCAGTTCTTC.